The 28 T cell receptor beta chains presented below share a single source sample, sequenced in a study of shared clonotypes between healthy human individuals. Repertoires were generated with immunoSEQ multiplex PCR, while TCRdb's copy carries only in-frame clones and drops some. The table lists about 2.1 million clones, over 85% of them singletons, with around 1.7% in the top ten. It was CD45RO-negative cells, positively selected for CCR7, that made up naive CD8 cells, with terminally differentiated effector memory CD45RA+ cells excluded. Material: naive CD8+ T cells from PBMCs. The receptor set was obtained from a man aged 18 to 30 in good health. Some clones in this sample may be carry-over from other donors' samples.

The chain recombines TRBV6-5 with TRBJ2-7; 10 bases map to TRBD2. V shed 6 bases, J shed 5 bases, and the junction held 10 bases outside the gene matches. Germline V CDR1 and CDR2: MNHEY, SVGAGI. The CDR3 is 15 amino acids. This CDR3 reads CASRHGTSEGDEQYF. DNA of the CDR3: TGTGCCAGCAGGCACGGGACTAGCGAGGGGGACGAGCAGTACTTC.

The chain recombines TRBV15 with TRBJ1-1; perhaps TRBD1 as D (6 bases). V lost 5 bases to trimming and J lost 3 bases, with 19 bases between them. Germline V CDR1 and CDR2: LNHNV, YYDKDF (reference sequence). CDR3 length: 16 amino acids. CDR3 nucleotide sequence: TGTGCCACCAGCGTAGGAGGGGGGGCCTCTGACACTGAAGCTTTCTTT. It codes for CATSVGGGASDTEAFF.

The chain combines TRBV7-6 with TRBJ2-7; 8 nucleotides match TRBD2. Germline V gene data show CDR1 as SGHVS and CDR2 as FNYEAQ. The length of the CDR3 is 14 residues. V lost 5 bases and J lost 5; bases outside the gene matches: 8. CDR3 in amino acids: CASSPGGPAHEQYF. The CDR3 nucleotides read TGTGCCAGCAGCCCGGGAGGGCCAGCCCACGAGCAGTACTTC.

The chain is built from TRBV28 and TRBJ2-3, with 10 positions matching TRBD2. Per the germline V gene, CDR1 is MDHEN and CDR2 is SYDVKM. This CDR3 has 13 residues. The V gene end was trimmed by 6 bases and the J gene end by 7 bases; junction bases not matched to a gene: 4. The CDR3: CASSLSGRYTQYF. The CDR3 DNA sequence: TGTGCCAGCAGCCTTAGCGGGAGGTATACGCAGTATTTT.

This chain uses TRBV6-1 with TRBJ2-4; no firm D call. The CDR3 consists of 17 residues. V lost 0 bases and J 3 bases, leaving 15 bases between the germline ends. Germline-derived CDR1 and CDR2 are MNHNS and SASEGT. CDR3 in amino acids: CASSEALWGLGKNIQYF. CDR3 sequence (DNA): TGTGCCAGCAGTGAAGCTCTGTGGGGATTGGGCAAAAACATTCAGTACTTC.

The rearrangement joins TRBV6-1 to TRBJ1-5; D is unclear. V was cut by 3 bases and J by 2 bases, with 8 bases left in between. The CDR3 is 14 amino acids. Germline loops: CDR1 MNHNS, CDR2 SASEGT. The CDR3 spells CASSDSWGNQPQHF. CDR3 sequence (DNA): TGTGCCAGCAGTGATTCTTGGGGCAATCAGCCCCAGCATTTT.

This CDR3 is CASTTWGAEKEKLFF. The CDR3, as DNA: TGTGCCAGCACCACCTGGGGGGCTGAGAAAGAAAAACTGTTTTTT. This rearrangement joins TRBV7-9 to TRBJ1-4; TRBD1 might be the D (6 bases). The CDR3 has 15 amino acids. V was clipped by 7 bases and J by 8 bases, with 20 bases between them. The germline gives CDR1 SEHNR, CDR2 FQNEAQ (reference sequence).

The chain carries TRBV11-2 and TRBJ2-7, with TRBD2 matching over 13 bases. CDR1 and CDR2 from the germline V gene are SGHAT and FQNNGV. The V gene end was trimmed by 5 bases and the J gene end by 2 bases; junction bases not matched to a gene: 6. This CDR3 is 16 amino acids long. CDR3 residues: CASSPGLAGKTYEQYF. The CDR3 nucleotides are TGTGCCAGCAGCCCGGGACTAGCGGGGAAAACCTACGAGCAGTACTTC.

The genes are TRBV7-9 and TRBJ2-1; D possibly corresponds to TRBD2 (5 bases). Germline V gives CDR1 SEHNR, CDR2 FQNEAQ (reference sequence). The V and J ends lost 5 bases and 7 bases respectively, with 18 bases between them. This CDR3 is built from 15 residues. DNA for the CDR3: TGTGCCAGCAGCAAGGAACGACTCAGAGGGAATGAGCAGTTCTTC. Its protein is CASSKERLRGNEQFF.

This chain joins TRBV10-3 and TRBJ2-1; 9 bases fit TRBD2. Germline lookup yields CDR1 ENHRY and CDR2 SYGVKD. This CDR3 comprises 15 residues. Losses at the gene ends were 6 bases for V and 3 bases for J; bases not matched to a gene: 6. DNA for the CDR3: TGTGCCATCAGGCCAAAAGCGGGAGGCTACAATGAGCAGTTCTTC. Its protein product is CAIRPKAGGYNEQFF.

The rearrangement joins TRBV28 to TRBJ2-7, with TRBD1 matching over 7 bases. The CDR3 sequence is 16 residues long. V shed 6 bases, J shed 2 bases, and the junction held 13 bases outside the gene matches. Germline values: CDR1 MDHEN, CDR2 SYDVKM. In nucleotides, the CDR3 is TGTGCCAGCAGCCCAGCCGGGACAGTTCTAGCCTACGAGCAGTACTTC. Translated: CASSPAGTVLAYEQYF.

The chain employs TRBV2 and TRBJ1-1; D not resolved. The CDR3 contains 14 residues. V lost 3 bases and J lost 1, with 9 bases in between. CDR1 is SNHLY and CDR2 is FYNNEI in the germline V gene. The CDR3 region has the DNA TGTGCCAGCAGTGACCCTGGCGGGAACACTGAAGCTTTCTTT. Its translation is CASSDPGGNTEAFF.

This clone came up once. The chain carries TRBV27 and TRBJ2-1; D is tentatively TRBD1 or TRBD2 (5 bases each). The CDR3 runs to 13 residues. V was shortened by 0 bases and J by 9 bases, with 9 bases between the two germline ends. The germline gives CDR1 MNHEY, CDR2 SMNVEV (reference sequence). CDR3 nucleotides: TGTGCCAGCAGTTTATCGGTGGGGACTGAGCAGTTCTTC. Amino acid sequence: CASSLSVGTEQFF.

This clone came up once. Here the CDR3 DNA reads TGTGCCAGCAGCCCCGAGGCTGGAGATACGCAGTATTTT. This sequence encodes CASSPEAGDTQYF. The genes are TRBV5-6 and TRBJ2-3; D ambiguous. The V gene's germline CDR1 is SGHDT and CDR2 YYEEEE. The CDR3 sequence is 13 residues long. V lost 4 bases and J 5 bases, leaving 11 bases between the germline ends.

For the CDR3, the DNA is TGTGCCAGCAGCCGTGGGGTTGATGACACCGGGGAGCTGTTTTTT. Protein: CASSRGVDDTGELFF. The chain is built from TRBV9 and TRBJ2-2; the D is unclear. CDR1 is SGDLS, CDR2 YYNGEE, per germline. The CDR3 spans 15 residues. Trimming removed 4 bases from V and 3 bases from J, with 13 bases in between.

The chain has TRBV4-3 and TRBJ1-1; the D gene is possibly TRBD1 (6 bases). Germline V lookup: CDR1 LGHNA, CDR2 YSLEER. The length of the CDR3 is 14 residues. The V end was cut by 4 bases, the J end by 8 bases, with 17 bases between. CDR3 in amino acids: CASSPGYRASEAFF. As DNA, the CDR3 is TGCGCCAGCAGCCCAGGTTACAGGGCCTCCGAAGCTTTCTTT.

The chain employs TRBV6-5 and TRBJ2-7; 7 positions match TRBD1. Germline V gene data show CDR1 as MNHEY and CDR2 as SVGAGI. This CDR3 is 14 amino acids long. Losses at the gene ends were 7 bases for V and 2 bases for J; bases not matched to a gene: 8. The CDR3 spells CASTDGTATYEQYF. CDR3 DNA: TGTGCCAGCACCGACGGGACAGCGACCTACGAGCAGTACTTC.

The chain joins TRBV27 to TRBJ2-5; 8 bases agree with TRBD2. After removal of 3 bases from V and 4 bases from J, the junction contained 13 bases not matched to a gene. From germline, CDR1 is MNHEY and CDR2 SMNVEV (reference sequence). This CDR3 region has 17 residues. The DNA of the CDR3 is TGTGCCAGCAGTTTCGTCCGGGCTAGCGGGCCCGTAGAGACCCAGTACTTC. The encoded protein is CASSFVRASGPVETQYF.

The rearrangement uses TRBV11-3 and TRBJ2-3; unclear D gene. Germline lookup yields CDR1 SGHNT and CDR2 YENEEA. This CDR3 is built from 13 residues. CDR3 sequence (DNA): TGTGCGTCAGGAACAACTAGCACAGATACGCAGTATTTT. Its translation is CASGTTSTDTQYF.

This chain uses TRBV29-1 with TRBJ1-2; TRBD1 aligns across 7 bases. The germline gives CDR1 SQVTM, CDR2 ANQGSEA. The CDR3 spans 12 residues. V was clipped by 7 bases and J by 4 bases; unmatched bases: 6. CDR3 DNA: TGCAGCGCGACAGGGCTCGGCTATGGCTACACCTTC. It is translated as CSATGLGYGYTF.

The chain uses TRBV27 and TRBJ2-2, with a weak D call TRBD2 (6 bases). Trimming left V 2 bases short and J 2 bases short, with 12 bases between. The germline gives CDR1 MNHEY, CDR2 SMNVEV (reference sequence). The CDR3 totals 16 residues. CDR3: CASSLSLGTNTGELFF. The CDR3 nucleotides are TGTGCCAGCAGTTTAAGTCTGGGGACTAACACCGGGGAGCTGTTTTTT.

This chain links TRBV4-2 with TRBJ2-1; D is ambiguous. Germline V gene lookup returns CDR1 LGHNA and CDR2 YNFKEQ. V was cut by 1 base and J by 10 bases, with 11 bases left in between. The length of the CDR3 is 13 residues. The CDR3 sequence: CASSQVSATEQFF. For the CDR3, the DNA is TGTGCCAGCAGCCAAGTATCCGCAACAGAGCAGTTCTTC.

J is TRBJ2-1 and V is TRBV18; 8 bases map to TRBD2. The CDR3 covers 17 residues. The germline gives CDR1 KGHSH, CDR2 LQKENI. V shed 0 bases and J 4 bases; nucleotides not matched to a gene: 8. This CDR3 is CASSPPGASGPYNEQFF. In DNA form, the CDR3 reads TGTGCCAGCTCACCACCGGGGGCTAGCGGGCCATACAATGAGCAGTTCTTC.

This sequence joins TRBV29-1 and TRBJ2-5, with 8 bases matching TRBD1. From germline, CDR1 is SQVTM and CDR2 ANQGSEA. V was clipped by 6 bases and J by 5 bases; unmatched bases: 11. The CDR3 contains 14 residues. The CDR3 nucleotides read TGCAGCGTAGACCGACAGGGGATGGGGGAGACCCAGTACTTC. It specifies CSVDRQGMGETQYF.

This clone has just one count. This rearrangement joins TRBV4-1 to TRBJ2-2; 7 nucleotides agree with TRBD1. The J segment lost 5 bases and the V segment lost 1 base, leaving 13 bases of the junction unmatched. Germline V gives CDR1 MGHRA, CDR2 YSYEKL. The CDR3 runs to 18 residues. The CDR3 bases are TGCGCCAGCAGCCAAGTTAGGGGGCCAAAGTTCGGAACCGGGGAGCTGTTTTTT. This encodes CASSQVRGPKFGTGELFF.

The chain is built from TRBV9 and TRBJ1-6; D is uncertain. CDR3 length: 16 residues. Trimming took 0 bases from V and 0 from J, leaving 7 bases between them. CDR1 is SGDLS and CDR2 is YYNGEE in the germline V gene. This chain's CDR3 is CASSVGSSSYNSPLHF. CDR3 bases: TGTGCCAGCAGCGTAGGCAGCAGCTCCTATAATTCACCCCTCCACTTT.

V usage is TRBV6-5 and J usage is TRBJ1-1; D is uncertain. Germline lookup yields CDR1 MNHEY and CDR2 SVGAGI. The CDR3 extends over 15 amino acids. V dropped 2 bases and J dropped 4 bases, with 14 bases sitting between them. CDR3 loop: CASSYLQNGGTEAFF. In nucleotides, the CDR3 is TGTGCCAGCAGTTACCTACAGAACGGAGGCACTGAAGCTTTCTTT.

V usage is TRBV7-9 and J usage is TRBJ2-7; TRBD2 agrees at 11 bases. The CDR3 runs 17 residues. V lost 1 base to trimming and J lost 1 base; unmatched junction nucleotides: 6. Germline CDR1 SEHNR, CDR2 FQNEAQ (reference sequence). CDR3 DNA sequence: TGTGCCAGCAGCTTAGATGTAGCGGGAGGGCGTTCCTACGAGCAGTACTTC. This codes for CASSLDVAGGRSYEQYF. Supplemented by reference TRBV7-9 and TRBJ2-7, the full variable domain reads DTGVSQNPRHKITKRGQNVTFRCDPISEHNRLYWYRQTLGQGPEFLTYFQNEAQLEKSRLLSDRFSAERPKGSFSTLEIQRTEQGDSAMYLCASSLDVAGGRSYEQYFGPGTRLTVT.